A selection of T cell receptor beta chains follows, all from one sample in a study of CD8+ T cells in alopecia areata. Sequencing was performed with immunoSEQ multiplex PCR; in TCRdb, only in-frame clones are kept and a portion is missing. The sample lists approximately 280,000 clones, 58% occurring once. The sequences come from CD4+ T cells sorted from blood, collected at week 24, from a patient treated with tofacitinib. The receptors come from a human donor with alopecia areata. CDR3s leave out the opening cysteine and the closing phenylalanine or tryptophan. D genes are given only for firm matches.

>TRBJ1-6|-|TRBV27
ASSFGDIGPNSPLH
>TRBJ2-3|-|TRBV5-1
ASSLWPQNKGAQY
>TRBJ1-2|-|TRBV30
AWVRLVYGYT
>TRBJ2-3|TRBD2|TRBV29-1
SVVERGSSTDTQY
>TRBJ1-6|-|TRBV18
ASSPLAGYNSPLH
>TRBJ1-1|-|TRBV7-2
ASSFPGTTEAF
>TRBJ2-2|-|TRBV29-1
SVRDGLTGELF
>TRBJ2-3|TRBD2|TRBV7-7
ASSPGSGGADTQY
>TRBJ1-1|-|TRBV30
AWSMLQTARTEAF
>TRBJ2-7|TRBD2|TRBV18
ASSPGLAGGSYEQY
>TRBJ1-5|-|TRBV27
ASSPPGRNSNQPQH
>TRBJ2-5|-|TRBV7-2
ASSLGFAGNQETQY
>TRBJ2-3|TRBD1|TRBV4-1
ASSRTPGQGTDTQY
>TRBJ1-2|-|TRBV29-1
SVRRGEGYT
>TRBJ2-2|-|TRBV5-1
ASNTRAETGELF
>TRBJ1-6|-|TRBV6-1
ASSERGQDSPLH
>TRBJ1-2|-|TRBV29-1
SVVYNYGYT
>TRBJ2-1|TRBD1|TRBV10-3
AISRGGERQGVKSEQF
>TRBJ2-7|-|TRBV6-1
ASLETVGYEQY
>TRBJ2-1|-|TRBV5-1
ASSFETAYNEQF
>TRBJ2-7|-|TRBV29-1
SVRDGTYEQY
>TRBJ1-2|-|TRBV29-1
SVEDSRSYGYT
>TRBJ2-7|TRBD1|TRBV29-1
SGQGRPYEQY
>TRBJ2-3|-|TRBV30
AWSVEQDTQY
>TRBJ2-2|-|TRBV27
ASSWTTGGELF
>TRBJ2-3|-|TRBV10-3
AIRGQSDTQY
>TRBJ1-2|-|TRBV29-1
SVESYGYT
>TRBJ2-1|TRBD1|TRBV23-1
ASSDRDNEQF
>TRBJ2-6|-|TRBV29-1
SVEEKERGPHHVSGANVLT
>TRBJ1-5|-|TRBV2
ASSDSGRGQPQH
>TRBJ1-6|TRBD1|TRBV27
ASSLTAGGGNSPLH
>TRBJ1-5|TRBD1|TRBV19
ASSAYRDRRNQPQH
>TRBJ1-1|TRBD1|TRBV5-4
ASSLRDRYTEAF
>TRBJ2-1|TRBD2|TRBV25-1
ASGRGGVHEQF
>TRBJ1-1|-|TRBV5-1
ASSAKGEAF
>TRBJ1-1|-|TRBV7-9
ASSLTVRGEAF
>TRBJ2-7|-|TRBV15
ATSRDRLAYEQY
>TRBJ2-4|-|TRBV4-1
ASSQVFWNIQY
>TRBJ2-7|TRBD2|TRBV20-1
SARGYYEQY
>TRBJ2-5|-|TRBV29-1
SGRLGETQY